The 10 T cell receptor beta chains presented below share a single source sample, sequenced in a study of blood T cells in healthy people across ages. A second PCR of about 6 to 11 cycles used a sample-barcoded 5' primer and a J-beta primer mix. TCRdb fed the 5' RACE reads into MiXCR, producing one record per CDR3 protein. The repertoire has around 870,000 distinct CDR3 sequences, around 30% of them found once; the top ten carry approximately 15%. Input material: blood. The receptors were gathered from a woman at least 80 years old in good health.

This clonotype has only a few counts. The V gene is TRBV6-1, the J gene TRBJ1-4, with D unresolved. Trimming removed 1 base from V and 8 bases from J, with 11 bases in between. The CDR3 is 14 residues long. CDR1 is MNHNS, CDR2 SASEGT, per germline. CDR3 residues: CASSEVQGYEKLFF. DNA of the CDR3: TGTGCCAGCAGTGAAGTTCAAGGATACGAAAAACTGTTTTTT.

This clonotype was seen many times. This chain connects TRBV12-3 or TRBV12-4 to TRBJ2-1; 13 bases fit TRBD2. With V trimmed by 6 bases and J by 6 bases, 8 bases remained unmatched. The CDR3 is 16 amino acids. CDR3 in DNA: TGTGCCAGCAGACCCGGGACTAGCGGGGCGATCAATGAGCAGTTCTTC. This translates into CASRPGTSGAINEQFF.

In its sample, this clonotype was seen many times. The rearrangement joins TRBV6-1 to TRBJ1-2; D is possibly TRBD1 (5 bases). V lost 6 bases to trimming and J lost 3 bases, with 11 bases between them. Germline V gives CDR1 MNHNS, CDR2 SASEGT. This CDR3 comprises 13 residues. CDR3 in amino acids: CASRPGPDYGYTF. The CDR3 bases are TGTGCCAGCAGGCCGGGACCGGACTATGGCTACACCTTC.

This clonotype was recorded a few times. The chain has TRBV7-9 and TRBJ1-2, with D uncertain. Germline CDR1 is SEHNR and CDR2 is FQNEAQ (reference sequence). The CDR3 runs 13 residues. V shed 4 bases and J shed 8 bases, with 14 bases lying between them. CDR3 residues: CASSSSPQGGYTF. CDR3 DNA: TGTGCCAGCAGCTCCTCTCCTCAAGGGGGCTACACCTTC. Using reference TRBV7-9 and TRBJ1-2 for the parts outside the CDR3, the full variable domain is DTGVSQNPRHKITKRGQNVTFRCDPISEHNRLYWYRQTLGQGPEFLTYFQNEAQLEKSRLLSDRFSAERPKGSFSTLEIQRTEQGDSAMYLCASSSSPQGGYTFGSGTRLTVV.

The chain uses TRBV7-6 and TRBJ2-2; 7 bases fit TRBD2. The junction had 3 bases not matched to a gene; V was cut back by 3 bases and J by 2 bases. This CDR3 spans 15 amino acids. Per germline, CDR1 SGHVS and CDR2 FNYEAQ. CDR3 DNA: TGTGCCAGCAGCTTGACTAGCTTCAACACCGGGGAGCTGTTTTTT. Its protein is CASSLTSFNTGELFF.

The CDR3 region is CASSYSASLAPLHF. CDR3 in DNA: TGTGCCAGCAGTTACTCGGCCAGCCTGGCACCCCTCCACTTT. The V call is TRBV6-5, the J call TRBJ1-6; D gene uncertain. Per germline, CDR1 MNHEY and CDR2 SVGAGI. The CDR3 consists of 14 residues. The V end was cut by 0 bases, the J end by 11 bases, with 11 bases between.

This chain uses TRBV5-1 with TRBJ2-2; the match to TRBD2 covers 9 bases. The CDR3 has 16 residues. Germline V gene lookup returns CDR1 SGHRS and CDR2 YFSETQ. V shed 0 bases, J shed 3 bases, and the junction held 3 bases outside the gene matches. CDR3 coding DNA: TGCGCCAGCAGCTTGGTAGCGGGGGCGGACACCGGGGAGCTGTTTTTT. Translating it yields CASSLVAGADTGELFF.

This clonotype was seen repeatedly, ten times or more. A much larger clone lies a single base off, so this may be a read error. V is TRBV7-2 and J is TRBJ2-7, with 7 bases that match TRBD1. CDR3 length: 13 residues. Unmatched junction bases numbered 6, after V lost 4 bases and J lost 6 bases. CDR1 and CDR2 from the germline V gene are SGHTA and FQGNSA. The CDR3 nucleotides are TGTGCCAGCAGCTCGAACAGGGGTTCCGAGCAGTACTTC. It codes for CASSSNRGSEQYF.

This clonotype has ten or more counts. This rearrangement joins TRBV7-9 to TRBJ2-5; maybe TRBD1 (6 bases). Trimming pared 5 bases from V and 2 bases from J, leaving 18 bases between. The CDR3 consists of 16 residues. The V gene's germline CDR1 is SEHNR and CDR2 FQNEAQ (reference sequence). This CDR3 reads CASSPSRGGVQETQYF. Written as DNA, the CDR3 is TGTGCCAGCAGCCCTTCCCGAGGGGGTGTTCAAGAGACCCAGTACTTC.

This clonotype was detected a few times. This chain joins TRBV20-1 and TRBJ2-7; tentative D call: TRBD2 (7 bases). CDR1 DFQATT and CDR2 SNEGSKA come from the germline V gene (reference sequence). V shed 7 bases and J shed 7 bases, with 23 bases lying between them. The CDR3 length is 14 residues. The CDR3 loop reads CSVPLTGGLNEQYF. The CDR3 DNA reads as TGCAGTGTTCCCCTTACGGGGGGCCTCAATGAGCAGTACTTC.